This TCR beta chain was captured in a study of T cells in localized non-small cell lung cancer. General study results and limits: Heterogeneity within the tumor remains possible, as just one region underwent sequencing.

On this clone itself: Its antigen is not identified.

CDR3 length: 14 residues. V was trimmed by 1 base and J by 3 bases, leaving 10 bases between them. Germline CDR1 reads SEHNR; CDR2 reads FQNEAQ (reference sequence). This table comes from immunoSEQ multiplex PCR, and its TCRdb copy is limited to in-frame clones, with some not included. The repertoire holds around 140,000 clones, with more than 70% as singletons. This receptor was taken from an older female donor with stage I lung adenocarcinoma. The material sequenced was peripheral blood, taken before any cancer treatment. The chain links TRBV7-9 to TRBJ2-7, with a possible D match to TRBD1 (6 bases). This CDR3 reads CASSLGQGYYEQYF. DNA of the CDR3: TGTGCCAGCAGCTTAGGGCAGGGGTACTACGAGCAGTACTTC.